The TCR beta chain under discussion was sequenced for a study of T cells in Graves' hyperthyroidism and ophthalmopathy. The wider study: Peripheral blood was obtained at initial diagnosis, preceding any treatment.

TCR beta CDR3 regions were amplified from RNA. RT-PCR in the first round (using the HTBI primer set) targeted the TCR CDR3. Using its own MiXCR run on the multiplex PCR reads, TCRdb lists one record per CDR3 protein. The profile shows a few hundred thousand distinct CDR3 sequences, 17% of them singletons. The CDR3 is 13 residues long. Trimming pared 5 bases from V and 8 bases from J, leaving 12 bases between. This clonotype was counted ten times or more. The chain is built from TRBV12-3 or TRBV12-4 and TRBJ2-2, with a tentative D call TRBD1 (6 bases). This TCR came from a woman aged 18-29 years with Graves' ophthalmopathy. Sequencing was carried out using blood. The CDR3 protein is CASSMNRDGELFF. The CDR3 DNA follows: TGTGCCAGCAGTATGAACAGGGATGGGGAGCTGTTTTTT.